This T cell receptor (beta chain) was identified in a study of T cell changes during pregnancy in multiple sclerosis (dated by TCRdb to the late 2010s). Looking at the study overall: The study looked at changes in the T cell repertoire across pregnancy in women with multiple sclerosis.

This clone was seen a few times. What antigen it recognizes has not been identified. Per-nucleotide qualities are absent, and no much larger clonotype sits a single base away. V is pared back by 7 bases and J by 1 base, with 10 bases lying between the germline termini. Sequences MNHEY (CDR1) and SMNVEV (CDR2) are obtained from the germline V gene (reference sequence). From the cysteine through the phenylalanine, the CDR3 covers 13 amino acids. Here the CDR3 DNA is all that survives: 39 bases in frame from base 1. Library construction relied on the immunoSEQ multiplex PCR assay. In TCRdb, the immuneACCESS table is reduced to in-frame sequences with V and J assigned. These tables do not hold every clone; where another copy was compared, an unresolved V gene accounts for under half, and the others remain unexplained. Present in this sample are roughly 29,000 clones, 89% of which were seen just once. In total, the top ten clones hold about 6.8% of the sample.

The clonotype originates from a female donor with multiple sclerosis, enrolled in a pregnancy study. This specimen consisted of CD8+ T cells from peripheral blood mononuclear cells, obtained after pregnancy. Rearrangement joined TRBV27 to TRBJ1-1; the D gene cannot be resolved reliably. This receptor carries the CDR3 CASKSLTNTEAFF. The base sequence is TGTGCCAGCAAATCACTAACGAACACTGAAGCTTTCTTT.